The 8 T cell receptor beta chains below all came from one sample that was sequenced in a study of blood T cell repertoires in COVID-19. Clones were read by immunoSEQ multiplex PCR, and TCRdb kept only the in-frame ones, dropping some. The repertoire holds 200,000 to 250,000 clones, around 89% seen once, with roughly 2.6% in the top ten. The sequencing sample was made of peripheral blood. Receptors were obtained from a man aged 25 to 40 with COVID-19, enrolled during active disease.

The chain is built from TRBV4-2 and TRBJ2-7, with 8 bases that match TRBD2. This CDR3 comprises 16 residues. From germline, CDR1 is LGHNA and CDR2 YNFKEQ. Trimming took 0 bases from V and 3 from J; bases not matched to a gene: 7. CDR3 sequence: CASSQEFAGGNYEQYF. CDR3 coding DNA: TGTGCCAGCAGCCAAGAGTTCGCGGGAGGAAACTACGAGCAGTACTTC.

The chain is built from TRBV5-1 and TRBJ2-1; TRBD1 matches 10 bases. With 4 bases clipped from V and 0 bases from J, the junction kept 7 bases outside the gene matches. Germline V gene lookup returns CDR1 SGHRS and CDR2 YFSETQ. This CDR3 region has 17 residues. CDR3 region: CASSPRQGAYSYNEQFF. The CDR3 DNA sequence: TGCGCCAGCAGCCCGAGACAGGGGGCTTACTCCTACAATGAGCAGTTCTTC.

The gene calls are TRBV29-1 and TRBJ1-2; D is perhaps TRBD1 (6 bases). The V gene's germline CDR1 is SQVTM and CDR2 ANQGSEA. Trimming stripped 8 bases from V and 8 bases from J, with 30 bases between. The CDR3 is made up of 16 amino acids. This CDR3 is CSSYTFGRPGVDGYTF. Written as DNA, the CDR3 is TGCAGCTCTTATACCTTCGGCCGGCCAGGGGTCGACGGCTACACCTTC.

This clone occurred once. The gene calls are TRBV3-1 (or the pseudogene TRBV3-2) and TRBJ2-7; 11 bases line up with TRBD2. The J segment lost 2 bases and the V segment lost 7 bases, leaving 4 bases of the junction unmatched. In germline, CDR1 is LGHDT, CDR2 YNNKEL (reference sequence). The CDR3 runs to 14 residues. The CDR3: CASTVAGGTYEQYF. The DNA of the CDR3 is TGTGCCAGCACTGTAGCGGGGGGGACCTACGAGCAGTACTTC.

The genes are TRBV6-5 and TRBJ1-1; D remains ambiguous. The CDR3 covers 13 residues. Germline loops: CDR1 MNHEY, CDR2 SVGAGI. Trimming removed 10 bases from V and 1 base from J, with 13 bases in between. In DNA, the CDR3 is TGTGCCACCTACGTGTTTCCGAACACTGAAGCTTTCTTT. It codes for CATYVFPNTEAFF.

This rearrangement joins TRBV27 to TRBJ2-6; possibly TRBD2 for D (5 bases). The V gene lost 7 bases and the J gene lost 1 base, with 11 bases spanning the gap. The CDR3 consists of 15 residues. Per the germline V gene, CDR1 is MNHEY and CDR2 is SMNVEV (reference sequence). This CDR3 reads CASTTRVSGANVLTF. The CDR3 DNA sequence: TGTGCCAGCACCACTAGGGTATCTGGGGCCAACGTCCTGACTTTC.

This rearrangement joins TRBV19 to TRBJ2-7; D is perhaps TRBD1 (5 bases). The CDR3 has 13 amino acids. The germline V gene encodes CDR1 LNHDA and CDR2 SQIVND (reference sequence). Trimming removed 3 bases from V and 1 base from J, with 7 bases in between. CDR3 DNA: TGTGCCAGTAGTATGGACACTTCCTACGAGCAGTACTTC. This gives the protein CASSMDTSYEQYF.

The rearrangement links TRBV9 to TRBJ1-1; unclear D gene. The germline gives CDR1 SGDLS, CDR2 YYNGEE. Between the trimmed V and J ends, which lost 0 bases and 2 bases, there was a span of 8 bases. The CDR3 is 14 residues long. This CDR3 reads CASSVGAHNTEAFF. The CDR3 nucleotides read TGTGCCAGCAGCGTAGGGGCGCATAACACTGAAGCTTTCTTT.